The 5 T cell receptor beta chains given below trace back to one sample, sequenced in a study of blood T cell repertoires in COVID-19. Profiling relied on immunoSEQ multiplex PCR, and the TCRdb table lists in-frame clones only, not all of them. Here the sample spans some 200,000 clones, around 90% being singletons. Sequenced material: peripheral blood. The origin of the receptors is a man aged 35 to 55 with active or convalescent COVID-19.

The chain recombines TRBV11-3 with TRBJ1-3; no definite D call. The V gene lost 4 bases and the J gene lost 0 bases, with 10 bases spanning the gap. The CDR3 contains 15 residues. Germline V gene data show CDR1 as SGHNT and CDR2 as YENEEA. The CDR3 bases are TGTGCCAGCAGCTCCCCCCCAGGCTCTGGAAACACCATATATTTT. Encoded protein: CASSSPPGSGNTIYF.

The chain uses TRBV6-5 and TRBJ2-6; no clear D. There are 14 residues in the CDR3. Germline V gene lookup returns CDR1 MNHEY and CDR2 SVGAGI. V dropped 6 bases and J dropped 0 bases, with 6 bases sitting between them. CDR3 loop: CASRTSSGANVLTF. As DNA, the CDR3 is TGTGCCAGCAGGACAAGCTCTGGGGCCAACGTCCTGACTTTC.

This clone was observed a single time. V and J are TRBV14 and TRBJ2-1; 9 bases fit TRBD1. CDR3 length: 16 amino acids. V gave up 0 bases and J gave up 7 bases; unmatched junction bases: 7. The germline CDR1 and CDR2 sequences are SGHDN and FVKESK. In DNA, the CDR3 is TGTGCCAGCAGCCAAGATCCCGGACAGGGGTGGAATGAGCAGTTCTTC. Translating it yields CASSQDPGQGWNEQFF.

The chain couples TRBV5-6 to TRBJ1-4; TRBD1 aligns across 8 bases. This CDR3 is built from 14 residues. Trimming cost V 4 bases and J 7 bases; bases outside gene matches: 6. The germline V gene has CDR1 SGHDT and CDR2 YYEEEE. CDR3 region: CASSKDRVTEKLFF. In DNA, the CDR3 is TGTGCCAGCAGCAAGGACAGGGTGACTGAAAAACTGTTTTTT.

This clone was seen just once. The chain joins TRBV5-1 to TRBJ2-3, with D possibly matching TRBD1 (6 bases). This CDR3 region has 14 residues. The germline V and J ends were trimmed by 2 bases and 3 bases, with 10 bases remaining between them. CDR1 is SGHRS, CDR2 YFSETQ, per germline. The CDR3 reads CASSFGQGTDTQYF. The CDR3 DNA reads TGCGCCAGCAGCTTCGGCCAGGGGACAGATACGCAGTATTTT.